Listed below are T cell receptor beta chains from one sample, sequenced in a study of blood T cell repertoires in COVID-19. Produced via immunoSEQ multiplex PCR; TCRdb's table is partial and in-frame only. The sample consists of some 190,000 clones, around 86% of them appearing once. The sample taken for sequencing was PBMCs or T cells enriched from blood (not recorded which). All receptors come from a man aged 35 to 55 with acute COVID-19. The CDR3 runs from the conserved cysteine through the conserved F or W.

V | CDR3
TRBV27 | CASRTGLGTGELFF
TRBV12-3/TRBV12-4 | CASTLAGADTQYF
TRBV27 | CASSSSTGSTEAFF
TRBV9 | CASSFIDRANYGYTF
TRBV9 | CASSPLLHNEQFF
TRBV6-5 | CASSTRDFYYEQYF
TRBV9 | CASSVEGQGRIEQFF
TRBV29-1 | CSAGEITDTQYF
TRBV30 | CAWRGQGLIQYF
TRBV5-1 | CASSMGLLYTQYF
TRBV3-1/TRBV3-2 | CASSPRTWREQYF
TRBV7-2 | CASLPGRLANTGELFF
TRBV5-5 | CASSLAPGLAGETQYF
TRBV6-5 | CASRLQGEGIGELFF
TRBV2 | CASSEGAAGGKLFF
TRBV5-6 | CASSLGVAGVIDTQYF
TRBV5-4 | CASRRGEGRQPQHF
TRBV20-1 | CSARGAYEAFF
TRBV6-5 | CASQENRGEQFF
TRBV25-1 | CASSEYLEDTQYF
TRBV19 | CASSIGADEKLFF
TRBV4-1 | CASSQDFQGKRDEQFF
TRBV7-9 | CASSETAGQPQHF
TRBV28 | CASQTGPPLVTGNTIYF
TRBV27 | CASSYSSNQPQHF
TRBV5-6 | CASKVGPGVRNTEAFF
TRBV7-9 | CASSLDQGNIQYF
TRBV5-1 | CASSFDSRNDYTF
TRBV7-9 | CASSSSGGGQPQHF
TRBV18 | CASSPRQQETQYF
TRBV2 | CASSEAGFAGFTEAFF
TRBV9 | CASSVDAYEQFF
TRBV25-1 | CASRAGLSYEQYF
TRBV5-1 | CASSISGTGGNGYTF
TRBV6-2/TRBV6-3 | CASSRSYRVTTQYF
TRBV24-1 | CATSPTTEGRAGELFF
TRBV4-1 | CASSQEQGAPGYTF